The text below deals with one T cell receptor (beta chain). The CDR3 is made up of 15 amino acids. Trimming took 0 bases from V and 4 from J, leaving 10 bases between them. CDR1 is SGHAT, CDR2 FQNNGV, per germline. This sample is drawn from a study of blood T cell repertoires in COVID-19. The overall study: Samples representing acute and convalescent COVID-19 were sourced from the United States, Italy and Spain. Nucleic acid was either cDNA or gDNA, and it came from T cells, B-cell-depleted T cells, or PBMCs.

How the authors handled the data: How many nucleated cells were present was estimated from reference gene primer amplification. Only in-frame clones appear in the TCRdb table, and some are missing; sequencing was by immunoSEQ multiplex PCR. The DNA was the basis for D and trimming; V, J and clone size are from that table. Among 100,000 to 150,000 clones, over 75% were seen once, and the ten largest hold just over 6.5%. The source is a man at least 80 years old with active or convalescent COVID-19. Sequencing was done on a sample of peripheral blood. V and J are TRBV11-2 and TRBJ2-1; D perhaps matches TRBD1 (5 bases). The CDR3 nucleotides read TGTGCCAGCAGCTTAGAGCAGGGCCCTTACAATGAGCAGTTCTTC. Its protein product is CASSLEQGPYNEQFF.